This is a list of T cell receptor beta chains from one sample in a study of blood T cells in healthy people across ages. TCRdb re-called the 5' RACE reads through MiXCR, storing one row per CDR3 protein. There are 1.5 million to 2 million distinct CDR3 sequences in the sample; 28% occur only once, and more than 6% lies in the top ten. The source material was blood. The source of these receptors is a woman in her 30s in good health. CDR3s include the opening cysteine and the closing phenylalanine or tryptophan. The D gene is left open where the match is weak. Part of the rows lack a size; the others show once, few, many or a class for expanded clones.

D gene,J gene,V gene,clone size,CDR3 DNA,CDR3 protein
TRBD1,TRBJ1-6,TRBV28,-,TGTGCCAGCAGTTTGCCCGGACAGGGCACCACCTCACCCCTCCACTTT,CASSLPGQGTTSPLHF
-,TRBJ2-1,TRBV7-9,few,TGTGCCAGCAGCTTAGGCGGGACTCCCTTCCCCAATGAGCAGTTCTTC,CASSLGGTPFPNEQFF
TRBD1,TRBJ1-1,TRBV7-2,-,TGTGCTAGCAGCTCCCAGGGGGCCGTGAACACTGAAGCTTTCTTT,CASSSQGAVNTEAFF
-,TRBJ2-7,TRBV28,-,TGTGCCAGCAGTTTCACGGGGGCCGCCTTATCCTACGAGCAGTACTTC,CASSFTGAALSYEQYF
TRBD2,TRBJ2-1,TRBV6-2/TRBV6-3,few,TGTGCCAGCAGTGACCTTTCTGGGACTAGCGGGAGGAATGAGCAGTTCTTC,CASSDLSGTSGRNEQFF
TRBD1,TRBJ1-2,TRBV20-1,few,TGCAGTGCTCGAGGGACAGGGGGCGCGAATGTTTATGGCTACACCTTC,CSARGTGGANVYGYTF
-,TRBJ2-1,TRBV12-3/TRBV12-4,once,TGTGCCAGCAGCTCATTCGTAGGCGACGGGGGGCCTTACAATGAGCAGTTCTTC,CASSSFVGDGGPYNEQFF
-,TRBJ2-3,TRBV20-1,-,TGCAGTGCTAGCGGGATAGCGAGCACAGATACGCAGTATTTT,CSASGIASTDTQYF
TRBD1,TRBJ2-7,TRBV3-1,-,TGTGCCAGCAGCCGAGGTTCCGGGACAGGGGCGGGCGAGCAGTACTTC,CASSRGSGTGAGEQYF
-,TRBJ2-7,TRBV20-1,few,TGCAGTGCCCTTCTTTTAGTAGGACCGGGGCCTGGAGAGCAGTACTTC,CSALLLVGPGPGEQYF
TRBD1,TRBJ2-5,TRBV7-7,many,TGTGCCAGCAGCTTAAGGGCAGGTCGGGACAGCCAAGAGACCCAGTACTTC,CASSLRAGRDSQETQYF
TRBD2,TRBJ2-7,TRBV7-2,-,TGTGCCGGCAGCCCCGGACTAGTTGAGCAGTACTTC,CAGSPGLVEQYF
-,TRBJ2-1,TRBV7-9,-,TGTGCCAGCAGCCTAGACTCGGTAGGGCCTCATGAGCAGTTCTTC,CASSLDSVGPHEQFF
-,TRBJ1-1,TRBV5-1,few,TGCGCCAGCAGCTTTCAAAAAGGGTACACTGAAGCTTTCTTT,CASSFQKGYTEAFF
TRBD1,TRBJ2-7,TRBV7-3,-,TGTGCCAGCAGCAATAGACAGGGGTACGAGCAGTACTTC,CASSNRQGYEQYF
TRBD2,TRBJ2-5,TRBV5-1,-,TGCGCCACCCGAGCGGGGGTGTACCAAGAGACCCAGTACTTC,CATRAGVYQETQYF
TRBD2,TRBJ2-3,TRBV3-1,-,TGTGCCAGCAGTCGGACCGGACTAGACTCTTCAGATACGCAGTATTTT,CASSRTGLDSSDTQYF
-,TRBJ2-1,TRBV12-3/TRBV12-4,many,TGTGCCAGCAGCCCTCGGCGGCAGGGCAATGAGCAGTTCTTC,CASSPRRQGNEQFF
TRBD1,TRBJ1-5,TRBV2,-,TGTGCCAGCAGTCAGACAGGGGTTACGGGTCAGCCCCAGCATTTT,CASSQTGVTGQPQHF
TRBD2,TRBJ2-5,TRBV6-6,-,TGTGCCAGCAGTTACTCGGGACTAGCGGGCGACAATGAGCAGTACTTC,CASSYSGLAGDNEQYF
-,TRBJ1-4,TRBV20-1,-,TGCAGTGCTAGAGACCCCGGGCCCAAAAAACTGTTTTTT,CSARDPGPKKLFF
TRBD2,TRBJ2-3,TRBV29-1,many,TGCAGCGGGGGCAAGGGACTAGCGGACACAGATACGCAGTATTTT,CSGGKGLADTDTQYF
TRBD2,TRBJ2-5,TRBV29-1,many,TGCAGCGTTCGGACTAGCGGAGAGACCCAGTACTTC,CSVRTSGETQYF
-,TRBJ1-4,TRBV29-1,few,TGCAGCGTTGATTGGGAGGAAAAACTGTTTTTT,CSVDWEEKLFF
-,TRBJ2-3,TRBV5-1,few,TGCGCCAGCAGCTGGTTAGGGGGAGATACGCAGTATTTT,CASSWLGGDTQYF
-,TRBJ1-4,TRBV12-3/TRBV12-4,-,TGTGCCAGCAGTTTGGGCCCTGGAGGGGAAAAACTGTTTTTT,CASSLGPGGEKLFF
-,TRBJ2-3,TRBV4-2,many,TGTGCCAGCAGCCAAGATCGCCGAATCACAGATACGCAGTATTTT,CASSQDRRITDTQYF
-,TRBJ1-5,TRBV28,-,TGTGCCAGCAGTTCTCGGATGGGGCCCAATCAGCCCCAGCATTTT,CASSSRMGPNQPQHF
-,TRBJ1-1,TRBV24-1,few,TGTGCCACCAGTGAATCTCGGAACACTGAAGCTTTCTTT,CATSESRNTEAFF
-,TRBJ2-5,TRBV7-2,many,TGTGCCAGCAGCTTAGTCCCCACAGAGACCCAGTACTTC,CASSLVPTETQYF
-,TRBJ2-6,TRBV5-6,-,TGTGCCAGCAGCCCCGACAACTCTGGGGCCAACGTCCGGACTTTC,CASSPDNSGANVRTF
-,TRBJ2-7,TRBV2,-,TGTGCCAGCAGTGGAGACAGATCACGCTACGAGCAGTACTTC,CASSGDRSRYEQYF